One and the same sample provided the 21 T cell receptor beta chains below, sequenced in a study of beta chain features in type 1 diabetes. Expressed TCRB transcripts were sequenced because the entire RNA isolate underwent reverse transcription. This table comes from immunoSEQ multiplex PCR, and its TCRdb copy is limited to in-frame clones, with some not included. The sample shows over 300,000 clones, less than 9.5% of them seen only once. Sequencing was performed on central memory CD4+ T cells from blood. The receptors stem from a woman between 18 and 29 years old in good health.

The CDR3 bases are TGTGCCAGTAGTTGGAGACAAGGGGACTACGAGCAGTACTTC. Translation: CASSWRQGDYEQYF. The chain has TRBV19 and TRBJ2-7; tentative D call: TRBD1 (5 bases). From germline, CDR1 is LNHDA and CDR2 SQIVND (reference sequence). CDR3 length equals 14 residues. Trimming pared 5 bases from V and 3 bases from J, leaving 14 bases between.

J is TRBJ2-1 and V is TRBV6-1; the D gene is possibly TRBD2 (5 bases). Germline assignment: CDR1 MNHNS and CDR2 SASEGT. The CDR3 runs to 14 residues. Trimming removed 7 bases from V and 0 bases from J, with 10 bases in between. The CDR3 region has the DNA TGTGCCAGCACCGGACTTAGCTCCTACAATGAGCAGTTCTTC. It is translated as CASTGLSSYNEQFF.

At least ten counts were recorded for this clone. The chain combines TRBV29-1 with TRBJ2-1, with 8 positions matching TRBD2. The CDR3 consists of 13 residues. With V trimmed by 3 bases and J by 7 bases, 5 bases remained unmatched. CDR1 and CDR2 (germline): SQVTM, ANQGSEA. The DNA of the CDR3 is TGCAGCGTTGAGGGGACTAGAATAAATGAGCAGTTCTTC. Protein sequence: CSVEGTRINEQFF.

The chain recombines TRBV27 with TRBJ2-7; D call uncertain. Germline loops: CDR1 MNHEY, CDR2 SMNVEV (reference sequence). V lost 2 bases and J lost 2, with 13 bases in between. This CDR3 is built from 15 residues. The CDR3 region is CASSLKGQVAYEQYF. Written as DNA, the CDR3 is TGTGCCAGCAGTTTAAAGGGTCAGGTCGCCTACGAGCAGTACTTC.

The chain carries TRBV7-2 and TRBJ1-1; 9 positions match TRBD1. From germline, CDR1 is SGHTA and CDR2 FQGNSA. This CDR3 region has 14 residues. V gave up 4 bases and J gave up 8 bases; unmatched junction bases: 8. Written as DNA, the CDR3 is TGTGCCAGCAGCTCCACCCCGGGACAGGGAGAAGCTTTCTTT. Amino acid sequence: CASSSTPGQGEAFF.

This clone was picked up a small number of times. The CDR3: CASSLLRETQYF. The CDR3 DNA follows: TGTGCCAGCAGCTTATTAAGGGAGACCCAGTACTTC. V and J are TRBV7-9 and TRBJ2-5; the D is unclear. Germline CDR1 SEHNR, CDR2 FQNEAQ (reference sequence). The CDR3 runs to 12 residues. Trimming removed 2 bases from V and 5 bases from J, with 6 bases in between.

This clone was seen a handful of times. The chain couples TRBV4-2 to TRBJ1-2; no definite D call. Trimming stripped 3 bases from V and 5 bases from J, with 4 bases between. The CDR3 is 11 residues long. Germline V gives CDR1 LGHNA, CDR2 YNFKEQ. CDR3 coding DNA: TGTGCCAGCAGCCATGATTATGGCTACACCTTC. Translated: CASSHDYGYTF.

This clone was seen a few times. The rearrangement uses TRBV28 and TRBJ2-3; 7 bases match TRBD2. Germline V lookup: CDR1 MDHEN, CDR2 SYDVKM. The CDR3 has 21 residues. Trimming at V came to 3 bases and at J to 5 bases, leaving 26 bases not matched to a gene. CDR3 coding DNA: TGTGCCAGCAGTTTTGTGCTGGGGGGTTTATGGAGCGGGATCGTAGAAGATACGCAGTATTTT. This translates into CASSFVLGGLWSGIVEDTQYF. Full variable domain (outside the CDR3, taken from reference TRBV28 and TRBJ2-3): DVKVTQSSRYLVKRTGEKVFLECVQDMDHENMFWYRQDPGLGLRLIYFSYDVKMKEKGDIPEGYSVSREKKERFSLILESASTNQTSMYLCASSFVLGGLWSGIVEDTQYFGPGTRLTVL.

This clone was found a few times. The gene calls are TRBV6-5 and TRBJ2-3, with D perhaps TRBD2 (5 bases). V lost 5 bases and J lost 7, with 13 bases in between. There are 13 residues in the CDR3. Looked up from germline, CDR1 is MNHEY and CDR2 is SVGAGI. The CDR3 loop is CASSNQRGNTQYF. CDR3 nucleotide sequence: TGTGCCAGCAGTAACCAGAGAGGGAATACGCAGTATTTT.

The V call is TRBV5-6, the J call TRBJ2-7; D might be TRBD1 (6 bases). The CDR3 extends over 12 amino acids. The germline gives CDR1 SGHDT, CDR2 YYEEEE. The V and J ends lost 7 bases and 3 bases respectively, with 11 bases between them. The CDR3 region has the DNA TGTGCCAGCCAGGACAGTAACTACGAGCAGTACTTC. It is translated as CASQDSNYEQYF.

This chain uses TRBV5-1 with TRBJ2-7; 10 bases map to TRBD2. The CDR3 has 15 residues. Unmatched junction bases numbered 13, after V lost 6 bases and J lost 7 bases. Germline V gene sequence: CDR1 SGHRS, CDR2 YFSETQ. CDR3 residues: CASTPVAGGSGEQYF. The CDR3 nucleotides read TGCGCCAGCACCCCTGTAGCGGGAGGATCGGGTGAGCAGTACTTC.

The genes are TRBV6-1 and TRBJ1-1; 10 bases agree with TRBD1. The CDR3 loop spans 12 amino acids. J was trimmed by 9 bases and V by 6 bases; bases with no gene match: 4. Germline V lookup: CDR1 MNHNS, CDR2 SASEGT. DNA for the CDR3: TGTGCCAGCAGGGGGGACAGGGGCAAAGCTTTCTTT. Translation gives CASRGDRGKAFF.

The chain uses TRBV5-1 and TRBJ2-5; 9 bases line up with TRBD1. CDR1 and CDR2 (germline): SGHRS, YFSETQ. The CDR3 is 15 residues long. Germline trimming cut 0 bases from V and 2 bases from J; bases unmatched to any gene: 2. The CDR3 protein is CASSLGTGVQETQYF. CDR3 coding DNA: TGCGCCAGCAGCTTGGGGACAGGGGTGCAAGAGACCCAGTACTTC. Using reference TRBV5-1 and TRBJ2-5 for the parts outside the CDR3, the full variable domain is KAGVTQTPRYLIKTRGQQVTLSCSPISGHRSVSWYQQTPGQGLQFLFEYFSETQRNKGNFPGRFSGRQFSNSRSEMNVSTLELGDSALYLCASSLGTGVQETQYFGPGTRLLVL.

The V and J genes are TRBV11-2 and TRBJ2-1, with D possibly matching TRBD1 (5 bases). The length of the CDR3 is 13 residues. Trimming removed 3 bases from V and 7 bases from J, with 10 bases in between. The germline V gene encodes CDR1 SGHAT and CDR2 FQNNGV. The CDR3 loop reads CASSLAGLNEQFF. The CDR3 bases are TGTGCCAGCAGCTTGGCAGGGCTAAATGAGCAGTTCTTC.

CDR3: CASSPTGDFYEQYF. In DNA, the CDR3 is TGTGCCAGCTCACCAACAGGGGACTTCTACGAGCAGTACTTC. The chain combines TRBV18 with TRBJ2-7; perhaps TRBD1 as D (7 bases). The CDR3 contains 14 residues. CDR1 is KGHSH, CDR2 LQKENI, per germline. Trimming took 2 bases from V and 3 from J, leaving 11 bases between them.

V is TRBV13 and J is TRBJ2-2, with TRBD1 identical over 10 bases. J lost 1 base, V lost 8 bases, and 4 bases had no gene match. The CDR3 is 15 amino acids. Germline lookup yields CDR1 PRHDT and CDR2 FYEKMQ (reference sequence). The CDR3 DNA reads TGTGCCAGCCGGGACAGGGGTAAGAACACCGGGGAGCTGTTTTTT. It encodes CASRDRGKNTGELFF.

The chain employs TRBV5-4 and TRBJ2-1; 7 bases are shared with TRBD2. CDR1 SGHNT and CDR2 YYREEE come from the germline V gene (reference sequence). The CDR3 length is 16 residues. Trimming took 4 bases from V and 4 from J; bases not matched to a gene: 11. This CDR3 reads CASSNPGLADYNEQFF. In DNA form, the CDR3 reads TGTGCCAGCAGCAACCCCGGGCTAGCGGATTACAATGAGCAGTTCTTC.

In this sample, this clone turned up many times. The CDR3 sequence is CASSPNEDGYTF. DNA for the CDR3: TGTGCCAGCTCACCTAATGAGGATGGCTACACCTTC. This sequence joins TRBV18 and TRBJ1-2; D is unresolved. Trimming stripped 3 bases from V and 6 bases from J, with 8 bases between. The length of the CDR3 is 12 residues. In germline, CDR1 is KGHSH, CDR2 LQKENI.

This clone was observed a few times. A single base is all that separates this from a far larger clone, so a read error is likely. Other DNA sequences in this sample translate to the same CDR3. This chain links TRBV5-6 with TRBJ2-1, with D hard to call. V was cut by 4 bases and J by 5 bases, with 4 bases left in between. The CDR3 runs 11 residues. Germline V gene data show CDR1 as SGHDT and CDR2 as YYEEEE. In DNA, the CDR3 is TGTGCCAGCAGCCAGAACAATGAGCAGTTCTTC. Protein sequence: CASSQNNEQFF.

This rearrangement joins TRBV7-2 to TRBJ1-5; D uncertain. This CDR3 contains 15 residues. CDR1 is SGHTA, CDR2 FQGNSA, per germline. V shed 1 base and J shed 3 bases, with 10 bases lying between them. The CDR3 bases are TGTGCCAGCAGCTTAGGGTACAGCGACAATCAGCCCCAGCATTTT. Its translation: CASSLGYSDNQPQHF.

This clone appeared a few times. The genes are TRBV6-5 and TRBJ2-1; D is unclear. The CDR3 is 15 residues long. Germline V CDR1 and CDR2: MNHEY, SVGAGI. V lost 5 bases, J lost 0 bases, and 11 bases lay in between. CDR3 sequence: CASSKGLSSYNEQFF. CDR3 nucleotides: TGTGCCAGCAGTAAAGGTCTTAGCTCCTACAATGAGCAGTTCTTC.